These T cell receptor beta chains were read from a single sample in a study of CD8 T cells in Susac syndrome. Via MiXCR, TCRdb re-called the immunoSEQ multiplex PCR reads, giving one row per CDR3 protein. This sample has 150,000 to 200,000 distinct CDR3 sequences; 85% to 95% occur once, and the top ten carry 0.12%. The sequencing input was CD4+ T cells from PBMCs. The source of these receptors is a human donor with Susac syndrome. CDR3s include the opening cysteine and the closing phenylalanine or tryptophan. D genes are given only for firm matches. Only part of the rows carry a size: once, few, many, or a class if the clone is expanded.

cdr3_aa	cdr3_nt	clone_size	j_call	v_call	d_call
CASSQYQGYGYTF	TGTGCCAGCAGCCAATATCAGGGCTATGGCTACACCTTC	few	TRBJ1-2	TRBV3-1	.
CASSQGIAGGPGELFF	TGTGCCAGCAGCCAAGGAATAGCGGGGGGACCCGGGGAGCTGTTTTTT	.	TRBJ2-2	TRBV3-1	TRBD2
CSAIDRGETQYF	TGCAGTGCCATCGACAGGGGGGAGACCCAGTACTTC	.	TRBJ2-5	TRBV20-1	TRBD1
CSASRQVIGHTDTQYF	TGCAGTGCTAGCAGACAGGTGATAGGACACACAGATACGCAGTATTTT	.	TRBJ2-3	TRBV20-1	.
CASSQDVGSRGDTQYF	TGCGCCAGCAGCCAAGACGTCGGCTCGAGAGGGGATACGCAGTATTTT	.	TRBJ2-3	TRBV4-1	.
CASSQPGTDLYNEQFF	TGCGCCAGCAGCCAACCCGGGACAGACCTCTACAATGAGCAGTTCTTC	.	TRBJ2-1	TRBV4-1	TRBD1
CASSLEPSTEAFF	TGTGCCAGCAGTTTAGAACCAAGCACTGAAGCTTTCTTT	.	TRBJ1-1	TRBV12-3/TRBV12-4	.
CASSKDTEGLFGGELFF	TGTGCCAGCAGCAAAGATACGGAGGGGTTGTTTGGCGGGGAGCTGTTTTTT	once	TRBJ2-2	TRBV21-1	.
CASSVRYNEQFF	TGTGCCAGCAGTGTTAGGTACAATGAGCAGTTCTTC	.	TRBJ2-1	TRBV2	.
CAWSGVGGITGELFF	TGTGCCTGGAGTGGTGTAGGGGGCATCACCGGGGAGCTGTTTTTT	.	TRBJ2-2	TRBV30	TRBD1
CASTSNSGAGEDYTF	TGTGCCAGCACCTCAAATTCAGGGGCAGGGGAGGACTACACCTTC	.	TRBJ1-2	TRBV12-3/TRBV12-4	.
CATSTSGVQRGQYF	TGTGCCACCTCGACTAGCGGGGTCCAAAGAGGGCAGTACTTC	.	TRBJ2-7	TRBV15	TRBD2
CASSVAGGFGTDTQYF	TGTGCCAGCAGCGTAGCTGGAGGGTTCGGCACAGATACGCAGTATTTT	.	TRBJ2-3	TRBV9	.
CSTRTSGLRETQYF	TGCAGTACAAGGACTAGCGGGCTTCGGGAGACCCAGTACTTC	.	TRBJ2-5	TRBV20-1	TRBD2
CASSLTWNTEAFF	TGTGCCAGCAGCTTAACGTGGAACACTGAAGCTTTCTTT	.	TRBJ1-1	TRBV7-3	.
CASSYDPYEQYF	TGTGCCAGCAGTTACGACCCCTACGAGCAGTACTTC	once	TRBJ2-7	TRBV6-2/TRBV6-3	.
CAWNPGQAYEQYF	TGTGCCTGGAACCCGGGACAGGCCTACGAGCAGTACTTC	.	TRBJ2-7	TRBV30	TRBD1
CASRMGLAGLQFF	TGTGCCAGCAGAATGGGACTAGCGGGACTGCAGTTCTTC	.	TRBJ2-1	TRBV6-5	TRBD2
CASSLTSGGPGETQYF	TGTGCCAGCAGCTTGACTAGCGGGGGGCCGGGAGAGACCCAGTACTTC	.	TRBJ2-5	TRBV12-3/TRBV12-4	TRBD2
CAWNSPRGEQYF	TGTGCCTGGAATAGCCCTAGGGGTGAGCAGTACTTC	.	TRBJ2-7	TRBV30	.
CSAALAGVKNIQYF	TGCAGCGCCGCACTAGCGGGGGTGAAAAACATTCAGTACTTC	.	TRBJ2-4	TRBV29-1	TRBD2
CSARFKGGHSPLHF	TGCAGTGCTAGATTCAAGGGCGGGCATTCACCCCTCCACTTT	.	TRBJ1-6	TRBV20-1	.
CASSLDGRGPQETQYF	TGTGCCAGCAGCTTAGATGGCAGGGGGCCCCAAGAGACCCAGTACTTC	.	TRBJ2-5	TRBV7-2	TRBD1
CAWSVYWTEAFF	TGTGCCTGGAGTGTATATTGGACTGAAGCTTTCTTT	.	TRBJ1-1	TRBV30	.
CASSAGTGGSQETQYF	TGTGCCAGCAGCGCCGGGACAGGGGGAAGCCAAGAGACCCAGTACTTC	.	TRBJ2-5	TRBV5-4	TRBD1
CASSAGRSSGANVLTF	TGTGCCAGCAGTGCCGGACGGTCCTCTGGGGCCAACGTCCTGACTTTC	.	TRBJ2-6	TRBV2	.
CASSIGQGETGELFF	TGTGCCAGCAGCATAGGACAGGGAGAAACCGGGGAGCTGTTTTTT	.	TRBJ2-2	TRBV3-1	TRBD1
CASSLRQGFYGYTF	TGTGCCAGCAGTTTGAGACAGGGGTTCTATGGCTACACCTTC	.	TRBJ1-2	TRBV12-3/TRBV12-4	TRBD1
CASSVDPGGGSEQFF	TGTGCCAGCAGCGTAGACCCCGGGGGGGGGAGTGAGCAGTTCTTC	.	TRBJ2-1	TRBV9	TRBD2
CASSLRGPYNEQFF	TGTGCCAGCAGCTTGAGAGGACCTTACAATGAGCAGTTCTTC	.	TRBJ2-1	TRBV5-6	.
CAWGAVSDTQYF	TGTGCCTGGGGGGCGGTCTCAGATACGCAGTATTTT	.	TRBJ2-3	TRBV30	.
CASTSLDTGELFF	TGTGCCAGCACCTCTTTGGACACCGGGGAGCTGTTTTTT	.	TRBJ2-2	TRBV2	.
CSARSEYSPLHF	TGCAGTGCTAGGTCGGAGTATTCACCCCTCCACTTT	.	TRBJ1-6	TRBV20-1	.
CASRSGELADTQYF	TGTGCCAGCAGATCCGGGGAACTCGCAGATACGCAGTATTTT	.	TRBJ2-3	TRBV6-2/TRBV6-3	.
CASSLAASTYEQYF	TGTGCCAGCAGCTTAGCCGCTAGCACCTACGAGCAGTACTTC	.	TRBJ2-7	TRBV7-2	.
CASSFPGTEAFF	TGTGCCAGCAGTTTCCCCGGCACTGAAGCTTTCTTT	.	TRBJ1-1	TRBV12-3/TRBV12-4	.
CASSSSGSYEQYF	TGTGCCAGCAGTTCTTCAGGGTCCTACGAGCAGTACTTC	.	TRBJ2-7	TRBV12-3/TRBV12-4	.
CSVRQGQETQYF	TGCAGCGTTCGACAGGGGCAAGAGACCCAGTACTTC	.	TRBJ2-5	TRBV29-1	TRBD1
CASTKTGRGDTDTQYF	TGTGCCAGCACCAAGACTGGCAGAGGGGACACAGATACGCAGTATTTT	.	TRBJ2-3	TRBV12-3/TRBV12-4	.
CASSPDESSGAQHF	TGTGCCAGCAGTCCGGATGAATCCTCAGGGGCCCAGCATTTT	.	TRBJ1-5	TRBV12-3/TRBV12-4	.
CASSLQTSGGARNEQFF	TGTGCCAGCAGCTTGCAGACTAGCGGGGGGGCGAGGAATGAGCAGTTCTTC	.	TRBJ2-1	TRBV7-2	TRBD2
CASSRRGLAGEETQYF	TGCGCCAGCAGCAGGAGGGGACTAGCGGGAGAAGAGACCCAGTACTTC	.	TRBJ2-5	TRBV5-1	TRBD2
CAWIIRDNEQFF	TGTGCCTGGATCATTCGGGACAATGAGCAGTTCTTC	.	TRBJ2-1	TRBV30	.
CASRTGSINYGYTF	TGTGCCAGCAGGACAGGCTCGATCAACTATGGCTACACCTTC	.	TRBJ1-2	TRBV6-6	.
CASSFGQQTDTQYF	TGTGCCAGCAGCTTCGGACAGCAAACAGATACGCAGTATTTT	.	TRBJ2-3	TRBV5-4	.
CSVDQGGGEFF	TGCAGCGTTGATCAGGGGGGAGGGGAGTTCTTC	.	TRBJ2-1	TRBV29-1	.
CASSQDRGEYEQYF	TGTGCCAGCAGCCAAGATCGCGGAGAATACGAGCAGTACTTC	.	TRBJ2-7	TRBV4-2	.
CAWSTGALPTDTQYF	TGTGCCTGGAGTACAGGGGCCCTCCCCACAGATACGCAGTATTTT	.	TRBJ2-3	TRBV30	TRBD1